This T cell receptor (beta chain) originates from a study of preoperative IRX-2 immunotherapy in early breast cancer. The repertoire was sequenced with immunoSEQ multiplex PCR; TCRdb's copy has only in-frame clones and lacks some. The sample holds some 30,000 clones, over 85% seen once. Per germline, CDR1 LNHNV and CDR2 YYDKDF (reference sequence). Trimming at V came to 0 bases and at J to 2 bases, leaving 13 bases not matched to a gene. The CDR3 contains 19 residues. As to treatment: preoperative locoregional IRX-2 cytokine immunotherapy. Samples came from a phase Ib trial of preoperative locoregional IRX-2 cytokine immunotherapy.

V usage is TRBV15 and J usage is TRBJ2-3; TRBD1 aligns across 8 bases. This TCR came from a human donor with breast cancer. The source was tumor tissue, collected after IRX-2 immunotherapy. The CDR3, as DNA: TGTGCCACCAGCAGAGAGGGGATTCCGGGACAGGAGAACACAGATACGCAGTATTTT. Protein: CATSREGIPGQENTDTQYF.